The T cell receptor beta chain under discussion was sequenced for a study of blood T cell repertoires in COVID-19. Whole-study context: COVID-19 samples from acute and convalescent phases originated in the United States, Italy and Spain. T cells, B-cell-depleted T cells, or PBMCs provided the cDNA or gDNA that served as material.

As handled by the study authors: Scientists estimated how many nucleated cells there were by amplifying reference gene primers. Assay used: immunoSEQ multiplex PCR; TCRdb lists only in-frame clones, some missing. The V and J calls and clone size are taken from that table; D and trimming were inferred from the DNA. The table has some 130,000 clones, roughly two thirds seen once. V was pared by 6 bases and J by 2 bases, with 11 bases between. Germline V gene lookup returns CDR1 MNHEY and CDR2 SVGAGI. This CDR3 has 14 residues. The specimen sequenced was peripheral blood. The chain carries TRBV6-5 and TRBJ1-5; possibly TRBD1 for D (6 bases). This TCR was recovered from a woman between 65 and 79 years old with acute or convalescent COVID-19. CDR3 sequence (DNA): TGTGCCAGCAGGGCACAGGGAGGCAATCAGCCCCAGCATTTT. It specifies CASRAQGGNQPQHF.